The source of this T cell receptor (beta chain) is a study of blood T cells in healthy people across ages. This clonotype was observed a few times. Its antigen is currently unknown. Total RNA, at least 5.5 micrograms per sample, came from PBMCs. Study-level findings and limits: Diversity estimates from one million T cells were considered underestimates.

A sample-barcoded 5' primer and a J-beta primer mix were used in a second PCR of roughly 7 to 11 cycles. No fewer than 2.5 million CDR3-containing paired-end reads came from each sample. MiXCR, run by TCRdb on the 5' RACE reads, gives a single entry per CDR3 protein. The table includes about 570,000 distinct CDR3 sequences, 27% detected once. The TCR was taken from a woman between 65 and 79 years old in good health. Sequenced material: blood.

The CDR3 bases are TGTGCCAGCAGCTTAGTATTGGGGCTAGCCAAAAACATTCAGTACTTC. Residues: CASSLVLGLAKNIQYF. The chain carries TRBV7-2 and TRBJ2-4; D perhaps matches TRBD1 (5 bases). Germline V gives CDR1 SGHTA, CDR2 FQGNSA. Trimming stripped 1 base from V and 0 bases from J, with 10 bases between. CDR3 length: 16 residues.